This T cell receptor (beta chain) was identified during a study of blood T cell repertoires in COVID-19. In its sample, this clone was seen a few times. TCRdb keeps only in-frame clones here, not all; method: immunoSEQ multiplex PCR. The sample lists more than 150,000 clones, 70% to 80% seen once, with approximately 15% in the top ten. Recruitment covered about 26 US areas and drew participants whose ages spanned roughly 18 to 95 years. With 4 bases clipped from V and 9 bases from J, the junction kept 5 bases outside the gene matches. Germline CDR1 reads SQVTM; CDR2 reads ANQGSEA. This CDR3 spans 13 amino acids.

The specimen was PBMCs or T cells enriched from blood (not recorded which). The chain recombines TRBV29-1 with TRBJ2-1, with 11 bases lining up with TRBD2. The source is a man in his fifties or sixties who had been exposed to COVID-19. CDR3 region: CSVVSGRGGEQFF. In DNA, the CDR3 is TGCAGCGTTGTTAGCGGGAGGGGAGGTGAGCAGTTCTTC.